This T cell receptor beta chain came from a study of blood T cell repertoires in COVID-19. Clones were read by immunoSEQ multiplex PCR, and TCRdb kept only the in-frame ones, dropping some. The data hold about 190,000 clones, with about 85% observed a single time. The CDR3 totals 13 residues. Germline V CDR1 and CDR2: SGHNT, YENEEA. Trimming stripped 2 bases from V and 4 bases from J, with 8 bases between. The receptor's source is a woman older than 75 with acute or convalescent COVID-19. V is TRBV11-3 and J is TRBJ1-1; no reliable D call. The material sequenced was peripheral blood. The CDR3 DNA sequence: TGTGCCAGCAGCTTAATAGGGAGCACTGAAGCTTTCTTT. Amino acids: CASSLIGSTEAFF.